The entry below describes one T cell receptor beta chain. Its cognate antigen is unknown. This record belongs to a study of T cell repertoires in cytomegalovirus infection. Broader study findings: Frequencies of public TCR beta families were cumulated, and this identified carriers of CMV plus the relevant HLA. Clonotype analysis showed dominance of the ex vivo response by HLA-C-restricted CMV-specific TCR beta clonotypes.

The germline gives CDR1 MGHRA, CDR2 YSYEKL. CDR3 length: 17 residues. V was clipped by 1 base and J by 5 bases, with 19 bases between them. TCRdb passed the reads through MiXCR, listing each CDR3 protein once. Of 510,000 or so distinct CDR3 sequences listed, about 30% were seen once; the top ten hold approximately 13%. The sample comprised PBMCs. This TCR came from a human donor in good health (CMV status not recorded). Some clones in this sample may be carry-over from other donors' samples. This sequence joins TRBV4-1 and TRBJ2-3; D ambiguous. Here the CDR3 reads CASSQGFNKRVGDTQYF. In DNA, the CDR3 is TGCGCCAGCAGCCAAGGGTTTAATAAACGGGTGGGAGATACGCAGTATTTT.